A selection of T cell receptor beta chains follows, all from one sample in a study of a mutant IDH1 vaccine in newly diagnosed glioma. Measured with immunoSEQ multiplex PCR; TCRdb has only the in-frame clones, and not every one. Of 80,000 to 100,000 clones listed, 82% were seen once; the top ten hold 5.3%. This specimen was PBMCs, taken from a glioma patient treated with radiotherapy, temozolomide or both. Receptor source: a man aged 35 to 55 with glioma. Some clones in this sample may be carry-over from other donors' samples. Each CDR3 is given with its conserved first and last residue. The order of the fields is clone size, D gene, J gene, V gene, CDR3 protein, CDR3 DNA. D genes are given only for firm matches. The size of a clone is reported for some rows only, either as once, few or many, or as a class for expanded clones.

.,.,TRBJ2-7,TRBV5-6,CASSEGDYEQYF,TGTGCCAGCAGCGAAGGGGACTACGAGCAGTACTTC
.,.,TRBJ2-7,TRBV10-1,CASSEKTSYEQYF,TGCGCCAGCAGTGAGAAGACTAGCTACGAGCAGTACTTC
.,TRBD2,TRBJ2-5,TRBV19,CASSTGLAGQETQYF,TGTGCCAGTAGTACCGGACTAGCGGGCCAAGAGACCCAGTACTTC
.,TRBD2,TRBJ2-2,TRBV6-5,CASSYTSDHTGELFF,TGTGCCAGCAGTTACACTAGCGATCACACCGGGGAGCTGTTTTTT
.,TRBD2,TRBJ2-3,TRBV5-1,CASSLGASGEDTQYF,TGCGCCAGCAGCTTGGGAGCTAGCGGGGAGGATACGCAGTATTTT
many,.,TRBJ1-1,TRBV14,CASSQAGANTEAFF,TGTGCCAGCAGCCAGGCGGGGGCGAACACTGAAGCTTTCTTT
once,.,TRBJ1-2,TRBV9,CASSVAPGQGNYGYTF,TGTGCCAGCAGCGTAGCCCCGGGGCAGGGAAACTATGGCTACACCTTC
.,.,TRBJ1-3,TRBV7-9,CASSLILGNTIYF,TGTGCCAGCAGCTTAATTCTAGGAAACACCATATATTTT
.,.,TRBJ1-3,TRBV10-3,CAISDAGRGARNTIYF,TGTGCCATCAGTGACGCGGGCAGGGGAGCGAGAAACACCATATATTTT
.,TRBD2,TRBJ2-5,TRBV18,CASSPDTSGGETQYF,TGTGCCAGCTCACCAGACACTAGCGGGGGGGAGACCCAGTACTTC
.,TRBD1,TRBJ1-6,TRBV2,CASRAGTANNSPLHF,TGTGCCAGCAGAGCCGGGACAGCCAATAATTCACCCCTCCACTTT
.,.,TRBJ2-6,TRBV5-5,CASSFVSGANVLTF,TGTGCCAGCAGCTTCGTATCTGGGGCCAACGTCCTGACTTTC
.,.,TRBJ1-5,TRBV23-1,CARNQPQHF,TGCGCCAGAAATCAGCCCCAGCATTTT
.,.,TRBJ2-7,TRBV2,CASTRSNTVAEQYF,TGTGCCAGCACTCGGTCCAACACCGTCGCGGAGCAGTACTTC
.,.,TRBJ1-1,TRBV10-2,CASSDHSPAGNTEAFF,TGCGCCAGCAGTGATCATTCCCCCGCCGGTAACACTGAAGCTTTCTTT
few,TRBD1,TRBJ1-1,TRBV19,CASSIGQVNTEAFF,TGTGCCAGTAGTATTGGACAGGTGAACACTGAAGCTTTCTTT
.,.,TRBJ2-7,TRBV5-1,CASSPGGTGFYEQYF,TGCGCCAGCAGCCCGGGGGGGACAGGTTTCTACGAGCAGTACTTC
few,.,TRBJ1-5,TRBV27,CASSLRSGLSQPQHF,TGTGCCAGCAGCCTACGTTCAGGGCTTAGCCAGCCCCAGCATTTT
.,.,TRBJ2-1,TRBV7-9,CARGGGISDGEQFF,TGTGCCAGGGGGGGAGGAATCTCGGACGGCGAGCAGTTCTTC
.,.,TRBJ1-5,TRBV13,CASSSGVDQPQHF,TGTGCCAGCAGCTCGGGGGTGGATCAGCCCCAGCATTTT
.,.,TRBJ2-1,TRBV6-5,CASSYLSRSDEQFF,TGTGCCAGCAGTTACCTATCTAGGTCGGATGAGCAGTTCTTC
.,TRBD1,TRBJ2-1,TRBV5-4,CASSLTTGAYNEQFF,TGTGCCAGCAGTTTAACTACAGGGGCCTACAATGAGCAGTTCTTC
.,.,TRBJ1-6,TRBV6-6,CASSYARQENSPLHF,TGTGCCAGCAGTTACGCCAGACAGGAAAATTCACCCCTCCACTTT
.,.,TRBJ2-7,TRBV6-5,CASSYSRRGPYEQYF,TGTGCCAGCAGTTACTCCCGACGTGGACCCTACGAGCAGTACTTC
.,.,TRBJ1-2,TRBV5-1,CASSSTNVGYTF,TGCGCCAGCAGCTCGACCAACGTAGGCTACACCTTC
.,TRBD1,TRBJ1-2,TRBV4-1,CASSQDQGDWVDGYTF,TGCGCCAGCAGCCAAGATCAGGGGGACTGGGTGGATGGCTACACCTTC
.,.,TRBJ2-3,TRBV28,CASNLQGITDTQYF,TGTGCCAGCAACCTACAGGGAATCACAGATACGCAGTATTTT
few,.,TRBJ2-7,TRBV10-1,CASSESTGEQYF,TGCGCCAGCAGTGAGTCGACAGGCGAGCAGTACTTC
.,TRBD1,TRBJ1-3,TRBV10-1,CASSGFGTGGRSGNTIYF,TGCGCCAGCAGTGGATTCGGGACAGGGGGAAGGTCTGGAAACACCATATATTTT
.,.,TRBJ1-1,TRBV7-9,CASSLAPPGGGTEAFF,TGTGCCAGCAGCTTAGCTCCCCCAGGTGGGGGCACTGAAGCTTTCTTT
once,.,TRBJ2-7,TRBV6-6,CASSSLYEQYF,TGTGCCAGCAGCTCACTGTACGAGCAGTACTTC
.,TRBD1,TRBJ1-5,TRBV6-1,CASSERGRGLQPQHF,TGTGCCAGCAGTGAAAGAGGAAGGGGGCTTCAGCCCCAGCATTTT